This TCR beta chain comes out of a study of T cells after yellow fever vaccination. Whole-study findings and limits: The study noted that FACS-sorted repertoires could contain abundant clonotypes contaminating from the bulk population. The secondary response was weaker, and its peak arrived faster, on day 5 versus 15.

TCRdb itself ran the 5' RACE reads through MiXCR, one entry per CDR3 protein. The sample shows approximately 610,000 distinct CDR3 sequences, around 16% of them seen only once. CDR1 and CDR2 (germline): SGDLS, YYNGEE. Trimming left V 3 bases short and J 2 bases short, with 12 bases between. CDR3 length: 15 amino acids. Note on this clonotype: The target antigen is unknown.

The chain recombines TRBV9 with TRBJ2-1, with D possibly TRBD2 on 7 matching bases. Sequenced here: PBMCs, sampled less than 6 days after the first yellow fever vaccination. The sequence was obtained from a man aged 18 to 29 who received the YFV17D yellow fever vaccine. The CDR3 DNA is TGTGCCAGCAGCGGGGGGGGGGGCACCTACAATGAGCAGTTCTTC. It yields the protein CASSGGGGTYNEQFF.